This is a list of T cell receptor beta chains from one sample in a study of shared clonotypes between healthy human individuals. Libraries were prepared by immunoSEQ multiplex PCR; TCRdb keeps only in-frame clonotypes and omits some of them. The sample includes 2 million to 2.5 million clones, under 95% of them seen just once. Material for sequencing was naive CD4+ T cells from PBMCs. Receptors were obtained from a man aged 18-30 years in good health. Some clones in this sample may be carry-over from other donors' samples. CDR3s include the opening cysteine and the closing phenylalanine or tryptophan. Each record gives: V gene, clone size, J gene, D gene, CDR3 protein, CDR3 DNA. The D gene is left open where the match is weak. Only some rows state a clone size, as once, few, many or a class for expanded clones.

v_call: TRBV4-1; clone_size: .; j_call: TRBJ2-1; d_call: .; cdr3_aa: CASSHYRVVAVGSYNEQFF; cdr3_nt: TGCGCCAGCAGCCACTACCGGGTCGTAGCGGTGGGCTCCTACAATGAGCAGTTCTTC
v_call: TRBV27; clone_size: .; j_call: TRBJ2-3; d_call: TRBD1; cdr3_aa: CASSLTKGDRHTSTDTQYF; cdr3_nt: TGTGCCAGCAGTTTAACAAAGGGGGACAGACACACTAGCACAGATACGCAGTATTTT
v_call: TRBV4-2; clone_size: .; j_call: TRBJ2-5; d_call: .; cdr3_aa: CASSQDGVRIETQYF; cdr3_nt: TGTGCCAGCAGCCAAGATGGGGTGAGGATAGAGACCCAGTACTTC
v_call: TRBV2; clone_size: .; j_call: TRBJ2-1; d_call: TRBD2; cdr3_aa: CASSAGWTSGVGNEQFF; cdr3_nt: TGTGCCAGCAGTGCTGGATGGACTAGCGGGGTAGGCAATGAGCAGTTCTTC
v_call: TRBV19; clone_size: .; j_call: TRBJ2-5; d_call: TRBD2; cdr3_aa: CASSSGRPETQYF; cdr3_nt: TGTGCCAGTAGTAGCGGGAGGCCAGAGACCCAGTACTTC
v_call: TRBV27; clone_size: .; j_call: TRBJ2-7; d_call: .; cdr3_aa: CASSLPGLFYEQYF; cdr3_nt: TGTGCCAGCAGTTTACCCGGACTCTTCTACGAGCAGTACTTC
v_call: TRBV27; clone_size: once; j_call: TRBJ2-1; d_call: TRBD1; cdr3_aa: CASSFQGAYNEQFF; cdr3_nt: TGTGCCAGCAGTTTTCAGGGGGCTTACAATGAGCAGTTCTTC
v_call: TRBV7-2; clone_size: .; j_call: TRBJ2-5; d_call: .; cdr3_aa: CASSLERGKTQYF; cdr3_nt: TGTGCCAGCAGCTTAGAGCGTGGGAAGACCCAGTACTTC
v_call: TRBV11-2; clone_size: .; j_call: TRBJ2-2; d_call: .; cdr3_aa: CASSFEGPRITGELFF; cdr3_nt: TGTGCCAGCAGCTTCGAGGGACCGCGGATAACCGGGGAGCTGTTTTTT
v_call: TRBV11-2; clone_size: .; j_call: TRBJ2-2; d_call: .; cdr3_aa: CASSLFLPTNTGELFF; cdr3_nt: TGTGCCAGCAGCTTATTCCTCCCGACGAACACCGGGGAGCTGTTTTTT
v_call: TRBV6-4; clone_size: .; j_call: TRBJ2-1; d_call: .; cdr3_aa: CASSPRLVSYNEQFF; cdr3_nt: TGTGCCAGCAGTCCGAGACTCGTCTCCTACAATGAGCAGTTCTTC
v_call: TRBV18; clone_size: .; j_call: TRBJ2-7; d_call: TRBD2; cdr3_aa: CASSPGRGSSYEQYF; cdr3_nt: TGTGCCAGCTCACCAGGGAGGGGTTCGTCCTACGAGCAGTACTTC
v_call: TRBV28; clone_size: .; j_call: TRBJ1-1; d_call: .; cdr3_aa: CASSRLGWALNTEAFF; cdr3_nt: TGTGCCAGCTCGCGACTTGGATGGGCCTTGAACACTGAAGCTTTCTTT
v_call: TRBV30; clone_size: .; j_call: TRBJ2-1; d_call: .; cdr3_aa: CACVQPDNEQFF; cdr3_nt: TGTGCCTGTGTTCAGCCGGACAATGAGCAGTTCTTC
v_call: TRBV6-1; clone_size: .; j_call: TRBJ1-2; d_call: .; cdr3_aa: CASSDRYYGYTF; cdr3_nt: TGTGCCAGCAGTGACAGGTACTATGGCTACACCTTC
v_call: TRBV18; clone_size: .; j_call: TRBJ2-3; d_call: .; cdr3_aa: CASSPPVTDTQYF; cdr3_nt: TGTGCCAGCTCACCACCGGTTACAGATACGCAGTATTTT
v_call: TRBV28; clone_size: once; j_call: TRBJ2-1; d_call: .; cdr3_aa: CASNRDIYNEQFF; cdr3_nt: TGTGCCAGCAACCGGGACATCTACAATGAGCAGTTCTTC
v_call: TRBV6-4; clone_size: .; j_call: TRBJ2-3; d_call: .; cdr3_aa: CASSPEENVDTQYF; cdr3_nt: TGTGCCAGCAGTCCCGAAGAAAATGTAGATACGCAGTATTTT
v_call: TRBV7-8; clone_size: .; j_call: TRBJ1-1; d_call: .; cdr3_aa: CASSLVGGNTEAFF; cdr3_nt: TGTGCCAGCAGCTTGGTAGGAGGGAACACTGAAGCTTTCTTT
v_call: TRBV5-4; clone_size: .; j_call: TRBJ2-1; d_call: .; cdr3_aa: CASSLDAEVSYNEQFF; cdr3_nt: TGTGCCAGCAGTCTGGATGCGGAAGTCTCGTACAATGAGCAGTTCTTC
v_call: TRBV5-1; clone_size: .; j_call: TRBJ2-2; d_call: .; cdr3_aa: CASSLAQPYTGELFF; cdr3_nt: TGCGCCAGCAGCTTGGCCCAGCCATACACCGGGGAGCTGTTTTTT
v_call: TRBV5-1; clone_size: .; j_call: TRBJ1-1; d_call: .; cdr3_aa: CASSWDHNTEAFF; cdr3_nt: TGCGCCAGCAGCTGGGACCACAACACTGAAGCTTTCTTT
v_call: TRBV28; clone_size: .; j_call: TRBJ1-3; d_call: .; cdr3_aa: CASSFVRTGNTIYF; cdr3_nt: TGTGCCAGCAGTTTTGTGAGAACTGGAAACACCATATATTTT
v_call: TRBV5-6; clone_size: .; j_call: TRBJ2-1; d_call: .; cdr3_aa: CASSQTVYNEQFF; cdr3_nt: TGTGCCAGCAGCCAAACAGTGTACAATGAGCAGTTCTTC
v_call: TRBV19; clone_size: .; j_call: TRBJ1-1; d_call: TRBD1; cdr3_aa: CASTQTGANTEAFF; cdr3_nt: TGTGCCAGTACCCAGACAGGGGCCAACACTGAAGCTTTCTTT
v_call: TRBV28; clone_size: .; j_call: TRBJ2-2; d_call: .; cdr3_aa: CATEGPNTGELFF; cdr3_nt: TGTGCCACAGAGGGGCCCAACACCGGGGAGCTGTTTTTT
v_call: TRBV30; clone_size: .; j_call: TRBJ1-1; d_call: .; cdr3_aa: CSGGMNTEAFF; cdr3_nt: TGTAGCGGGGGAATGAACACTGAAGCTTTCTTT
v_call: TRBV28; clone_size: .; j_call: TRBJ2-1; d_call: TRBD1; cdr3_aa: CASSFLGQGGYNEQFF; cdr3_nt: TGTGCCAGCAGTTTTCTGGGACAGGGGGGGTACAATGAGCAGTTCTTC
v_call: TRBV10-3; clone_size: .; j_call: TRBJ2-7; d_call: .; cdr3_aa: CAISGAGAGTYEQYF; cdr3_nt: TGTGCCATCAGTGGGGCTGGGGCAGGGACTTACGAGCAGTACTTC
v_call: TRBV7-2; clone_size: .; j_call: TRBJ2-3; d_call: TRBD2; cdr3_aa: CASSPLAGGPNTQYF; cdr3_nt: TGTGCCAGCAGCCCCCTAGCGGGAGGGCCAAATACGCAGTATTTT
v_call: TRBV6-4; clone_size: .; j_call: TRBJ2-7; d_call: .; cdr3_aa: CASRRAGLPPYEQYF; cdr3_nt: TGTGCCAGCAGGAGAGCAGGTTTACCCCCCTACGAGCAGTACTTC
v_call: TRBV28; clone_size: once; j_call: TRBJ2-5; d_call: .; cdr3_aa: CASSLLSGQETQYF; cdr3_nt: TGTGCCAGCAGTTTGTTGAGCGGCCAAGAGACCCAGTACTTC
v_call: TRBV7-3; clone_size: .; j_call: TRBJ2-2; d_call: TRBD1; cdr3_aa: CASSPSLDRGNTGELFF; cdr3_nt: TGTGCCAGCAGCCCATCCTTGGACAGGGGAAACACCGGGGAGCTGTTTTTT
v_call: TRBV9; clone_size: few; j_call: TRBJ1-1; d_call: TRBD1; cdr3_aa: CASTQGQGGSTEAFF; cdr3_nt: TGTGCCAGCACCCAAGGACAGGGAGGGAGCACTGAAGCTTTCTTT
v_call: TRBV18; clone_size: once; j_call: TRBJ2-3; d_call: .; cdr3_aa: CASSPQGDTQYF; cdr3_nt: TGTGCCAGCTCACCTCAGGGAGATACGCAGTATTTT
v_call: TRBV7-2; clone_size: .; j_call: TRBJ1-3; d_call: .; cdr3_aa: CASSLEVFGGNTIYF; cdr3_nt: TGTGCCAGCAGCTTAGAGGTATTCGGCGGAAACACCATATATTTT
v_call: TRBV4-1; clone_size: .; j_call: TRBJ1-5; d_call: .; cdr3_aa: CASSQGHGRPSPDQPQHF; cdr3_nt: TGCGCCAGCAGCCAAGGGCACGGCCGTCCGTCCCCGGATCAGCCCCAGCATTTT
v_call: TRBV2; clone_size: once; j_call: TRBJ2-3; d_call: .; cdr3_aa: CASRGLSDTQYF; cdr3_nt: TGTGCCAGCAGAGGACTGTCAGATACGCAGTATTTT
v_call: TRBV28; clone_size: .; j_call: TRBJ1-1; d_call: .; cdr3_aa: CASTPGGTWTEAFF; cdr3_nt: TGTGCCAGCACCCCCGGAGGGACTTGGACTGAAGCTTTCTTT
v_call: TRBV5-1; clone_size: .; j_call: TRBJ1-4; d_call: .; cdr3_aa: CASSPGPGPGARFF; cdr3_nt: TGCGCCAGCAGCCCAGGACCAGGCCCGGGGGCACGGTTTTTT
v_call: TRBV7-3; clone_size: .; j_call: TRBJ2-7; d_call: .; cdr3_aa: CASSLLPFYEQYF; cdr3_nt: TGTGCCAGCAGCTTATTACCTTTCTACGAGCAGTACTTC
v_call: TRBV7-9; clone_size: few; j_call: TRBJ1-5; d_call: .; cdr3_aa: CASSLDTNQPQHF; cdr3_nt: TGTGCCAGCAGCCTAGACACTAATCAGCCCCAGCATTTT
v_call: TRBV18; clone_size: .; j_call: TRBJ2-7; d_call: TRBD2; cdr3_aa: CASSPNQAGTGGYEQYF; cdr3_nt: TGTGCCAGCTCGCCCAACCAGGCGGGGACGGGGGGATACGAGCAGTACTTC
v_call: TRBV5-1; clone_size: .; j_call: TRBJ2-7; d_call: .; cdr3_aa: CASRRAQGGFNEQYF; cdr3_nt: TGCGCCAGCAGACGTGCCCAGGGGGGGTTCAACGAGCAGTACTTC
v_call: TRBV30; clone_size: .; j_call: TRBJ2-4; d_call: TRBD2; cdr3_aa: CAWSVAGVLKDIQYF; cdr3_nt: TGTGCCTGGAGTGTTGCGGGAGTACTTAAGGACATTCAGTACTTC
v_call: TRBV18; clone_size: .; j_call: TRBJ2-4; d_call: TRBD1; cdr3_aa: CASSWTGLHIQYF; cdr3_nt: TGTGCCAGCTCGTGGACAGGTCTACACATTCAGTACTTC
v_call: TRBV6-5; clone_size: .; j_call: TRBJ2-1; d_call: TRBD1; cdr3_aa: CASSNLGDSFGEQFF; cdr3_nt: TGTGCCAGCAGTAACCTAGGGGACAGTTTCGGTGAGCAGTTCTTC